This T cell receptor beta chain appears in the sequencing data of a study of cytomegalovirus exposure and HLA in healthy donors. Study context: Clustering assigned 81% of the 350 to 450 genotyped donors to the Caucasian-associated ancestry cluster. Points from the study as a whole: Across donors, presence/absence analyses took sequencing depth to be roughly uniform. Among immune exposure information, only CMV serostatus was available.

As concerns this clone: The antigen is not known.

V lost 6 bases to trimming and J lost 4 bases; unmatched junction nucleotides: 6. Per the germline V gene, CDR1 is MNHEY and CDR2 is SVGAGI. The CDR3 loop spans 14 amino acids. The PCR made use of 60 Vbeta and 13 Jbeta primers. Only in-frame clones appear in the TCRdb table, and some are missing; sequencing was by immunoSEQ multiplex PCR. The table shows over 85,000 clones, with approximately 87% occurring only once. Material: PBMCs. The sequence derives from a man aged 40-49 years in good health and CMV-seronegative. The V and J genes are TRBV6-5 and TRBJ1-1; 9 positions match TRBD1. CDR3 sequence reads: CASRRDRVTTEAFF. CDR3 nucleotides: TGTGCCAGCAGAAGGGACAGGGTAACCACTGAAGCTTTCTTT.